The clone carrying this T cell receptor (beta chain) was counted only a few times. Its antigen is unknown. The data stem from a study of cytotoxic CD8 clonotypes in ibrutinib-treated CLL. Overall study: Response samples followed a median around 12 months of treatment, range 6 to 36.

Study-wide findings and caveats: Increased clonality at ibrutinib response gave way to a return toward baseline at progression.

The table came from immunoSEQ multiplex PCR; TCRdb's copy has only in-frame clones and leaves some out. The sample gives around 310,000 clones, about 80% of which show up once; more than 6% is in the top ten. Sequencing was performed on PBMCs, taken before ibrutinib treatment. The receptor's source is a human donor with chronic lymphocytic leukemia.

The CDR3 DNA is TGCGCCAGCAGCCCTCGAGAATTGAGACACGAGCAGTACTTC. Translation gives CASSPRELRHEQYF. The rearrangement uses TRBV4-3 and TRBJ2-7; unclear D gene. This CDR3 region has 14 residues. Germline V gives CDR1 LGHNA, CDR2 YSLEER. The V end was cut by 4 bases, the J end by 5 bases, with 15 bases between.